Listed below are T cell receptor beta chains from one sample, sequenced in a study of vaccination and CD4 T cells after COVID-19. TCRdb fed the PCR reads into MiXCR, producing one record per CDR3 protein. Of 20,000 to 25,000 distinct CDR3 sequences listed, around 63% are singletons. For these TCRs, the target antigens are not known. The specimen sequenced was CD4+ T cells from blood, cultured in vitro. These receptors all come from a human donor who had recovered from COVID-19. Each CDR3 is given with its conserved first and last residue. Fields, in order: D gene, V gene, J gene, clone size, CDR3 protein, CDR3 DNA. D genes are given only for firm matches. Size tells how often a clone was seen (once, few, many) or the class of an expanded clone, and some rows leave it out.

d_gene: TRBD2
v_gene: TRBV20-1
j_gene: TRBJ2-7
abundance: NA
CDR3aa: CSASLAGGFGYEQYF
CDR3nt: TGCAGTGCTAGTCTAGCGGGAGGCTTCGGCTACGAGCAGTACTTC

d_gene: TRBD2
v_gene: TRBV6-4
j_gene: TRBJ2-1
abundance: few
CDR3aa: CASSVLAGTNNEQFF
CDR3nt: TGTGCCAGCAGTGTCCTAGCGGGGACCAACAATGAGCAGTTCTTC

d_gene: NA
v_gene: TRBV19
j_gene: TRBJ1-5
abundance: NA
CDR3aa: CASRWGNGGNQPQHF
CDR3nt: TGTGCCAGTAGGTGGGGAAACGGCGGCAATCAGCCCCAGCATTTT

d_gene: TRBD2
v_gene: TRBV7-9
j_gene: TRBJ2-4
abundance: NA
CDR3aa: CASSLPPAGGAKNIQYF
CDR3nt: TGTGCCAGCAGCTTACCCCCAGCGGGGGGAGCCAAAAACATTCAGTACTTC

d_gene: NA
v_gene: TRBV7-2
j_gene: TRBJ1-2
abundance: few
CDR3aa: CASSLVRGGYTF
CDR3nt: TGTGCCAGCAGCTTAGTTCGGGGTGGCTACACCTTC

d_gene: NA
v_gene: TRBV4-3
j_gene: TRBJ2-2
abundance: few
CDR3aa: CASSQGGRGGELFF
CDR3nt: TGCGCCAGCAGCCAAGGGGGGCGTGGCGGGGAGCTGTTTTTT

d_gene: NA
v_gene: TRBV19
j_gene: TRBJ2-2
abundance: NA
CDR3aa: CASSSPGPRGGGELFF
CDR3nt: TGTGCCAGTAGTAGTCCGGGACCCCGAGGGGGCGGGGAGCTGTTTTTT

d_gene: TRBD1
v_gene: TRBV14
j_gene: TRBJ1-1
abundance: NA
CDR3aa: CASSKQGTSGTEAFF
CDR3nt: TGTGCCAGCAGCAAACAGGGGACGTCGGGGACTGAAGCTTTCTTT

d_gene: TRBD1
v_gene: TRBV2
j_gene: TRBJ1-2
abundance: few
CDR3aa: CASSRQGAGYTF
CDR3nt: TGTGCCAGCAGCCGACAGGGGGCTGGCTACACCTTC

d_gene: NA
v_gene: TRBV7-8
j_gene: TRBJ1-5
abundance: NA
CDR3aa: CASSLAGDQPQHF
CDR3nt: TGTGCCAGCAGCCTAGCAGGAGATCAGCCCCAGCATTTT

d_gene: NA
v_gene: TRBV19
j_gene: TRBJ1-2
abundance: few
CDR3aa: CASSIGGGGHGYTF
CDR3nt: TGTGCCAGTAGTATCGGTGGCGGGGGCCATGGCTACACCTTC

d_gene: TRBD1
v_gene: TRBV20-1
j_gene: TRBJ2-7
abundance: NA
CDR3aa: CSARAADRASYEQYF
CDR3nt: TGCAGTGCTAGAGCGGCGGACAGGGCCTCCTACGAGCAGTACTTC

d_gene: NA
v_gene: TRBV12-3/TRBV12-4
j_gene: TRBJ2-1
abundance: NA
CDR3aa: CASSETGKEQFF
CDR3nt: TGTGCCAGCAGTGAGACAGGTAAAGAGCAGTTCTTC

d_gene: TRBD2
v_gene: TRBV15
j_gene: TRBJ2-2
abundance: once
CDR3aa: CATSRMNAGGPGTGELFF
CDR3nt: TGTGCCACCAGCAGGATGAACGCGGGGGGGCCGGGAACCGGGGAGCTGTTTTTT

d_gene: NA
v_gene: TRBV12-3/TRBV12-4
j_gene: TRBJ1-1
abundance: few
CDR3aa: CASSLAAGMNTEAFF
CDR3nt: TGTGCCAGCAGTTTAGCGGCAGGTATGAACACTGAAGCTTTCTTT

d_gene: NA
v_gene: TRBV7-2
j_gene: TRBJ2-5
abundance: NA
CDR3aa: CASSLGSMVAQYF
CDR3nt: TGTGCCAGCAGCTTAGGTAGTATGGTGGCCCAGTACTTC

d_gene: NA
v_gene: TRBV20-1
j_gene: TRBJ2-3
abundance: NA
CDR3aa: CSARVAGIEDTQYF
CDR3nt: TGCAGTGCTAGAGTTGCGGGAATTGAAGATACGCAGTATTTT

d_gene: TRBD1
v_gene: TRBV27
j_gene: TRBJ2-7
abundance: once
CDR3aa: CASSVRQGYEQYF
CDR3nt: TGTGCCAGCAGTGTCCGACAGGGCTACGAGCAGTACTTC

d_gene: NA
v_gene: TRBV4-2
j_gene: TRBJ1-5
abundance: NA
CDR3aa: CASSQRVGQPQHF
CDR3nt: TGTGCCAGCAGCCAACGTGTAGGACAGCCCCAGCATTTT

d_gene: NA
v_gene: TRBV20-1
j_gene: TRBJ2-3
abundance: NA
CDR3aa: CSARTGRTDTQYF
CDR3nt: TGCAGTGCTAGGACAGGCCGCACAGATACGCAGTATTTT

d_gene: NA
v_gene: TRBV12-3/TRBV12-4
j_gene: TRBJ1-1
abundance: NA
CDR3aa: CASSFGQWNTEAFF
CDR3nt: TGTGCCAGCAGTTTCGGACAGTGGAACACTGAAGCTTTCTTT

d_gene: NA
v_gene: TRBV19
j_gene: TRBJ1-3
abundance: NA
CDR3aa: CASSTETVSGNTIYF
CDR3nt: TGTGCCAGTAGTACAGAGACCGTCTCTGGAAACACCATATATTTT

d_gene: NA
v_gene: TRBV7-2
j_gene: TRBJ1-5
abundance: NA
CDR3aa: CASSLWVRNQPQHF
CDR3nt: TGTGCCAGCAGCTTATGGGTTAGAAATCAGCCCCAGCATTTT

d_gene: NA
v_gene: TRBV6-2/TRBV6-3
j_gene: TRBJ2-1
abundance: NA
CDR3aa: CASSYVQGRSDAASYNEQFF
CDR3nt: TGTGCCAGCAGTTACGTGCAGGGACGCTCGGATGCCGCCTCCTACAATGAGCAGTTCTTC

d_gene: NA
v_gene: TRBV7-2
j_gene: TRBJ1-6
abundance: NA
CDR3aa: CASSLQNLPNSPLHF
CDR3nt: TGTGCCAGCAGCTTACAAAACTTACCCAATTCACCCCTCCACTTT

d_gene: NA
v_gene: TRBV28
j_gene: TRBJ1-1
abundance: few
CDR3aa: CASTPGGYGEAFF
CDR3nt: TGTGCCAGCACGCCTGGAGGGTACGGTGAAGCTTTCTTT

d_gene: NA
v_gene: TRBV5-6
j_gene: TRBJ1-1
abundance: NA
CDR3aa: CASSMVVGTEAFF
CDR3nt: TGTGCCAGCAGTATGGTGGTGGGCACTGAAGCTTTCTTT

d_gene: NA
v_gene: TRBV7-2
j_gene: TRBJ1-2
abundance: NA
CDR3aa: CASSLVRSHYGYTF
CDR3nt: TGTGCCAGCAGCTTAGTGAGGTCGCACTATGGCTACACCTTC

d_gene: TRBD1
v_gene: TRBV20-1
j_gene: TRBJ1-5
abundance: NA
CDR3aa: CSARRSQGINQPQHF
CDR3nt: TGCAGTGCTAGACGTTCACAGGGGATCAATCAGCCCCAGCATTTT

d_gene: TRBD1
v_gene: TRBV12-5
j_gene: TRBJ1-1
abundance: NA
CDR3aa: CASGTAGGDTEAFF
CDR3nt: TGTGCTAGTGGTACTGCAGGGGGTGACACTGAAGCTTTCTTT

d_gene: NA
v_gene: TRBV7-2
j_gene: TRBJ2-7
abundance: NA
CDR3aa: CASSLGGLSYEQYF
CDR3nt: TGTGCCAGCAGCTTAGGAGGGCTATCCTACGAGCAGTACTTC

d_gene: NA
v_gene: TRBV10-1
j_gene: TRBJ2-3
abundance: NA
CDR3aa: CASSEGTKSTDTQYF
CDR3nt: TGCGCCAGCAGTGAAGGGACCAAGAGCACAGATACGCAGTATTTT

d_gene: TRBD1
v_gene: TRBV7-2
j_gene: TRBJ2-7
abundance: NA
CDR3aa: CASSTATGYPEQYF
CDR3nt: TGTGCCAGCAGCACAGCGACAGGGTACCCCGAGCAGTACTTC

d_gene: TRBD1
v_gene: TRBV7-9
j_gene: TRBJ1-2
abundance: NA
CDR3aa: CASSYRLGTGGFGYTF
CDR3nt: TGTGCCAGCAGCTACCGCCTGGGGACAGGGGGTTTTGGCTACACCTTC

d_gene: NA
v_gene: TRBV20-1
j_gene: TRBJ2-7
abundance: NA
CDR3aa: CSAIAAGSDEQYF
CDR3nt: TGCAGTGCTATCGCGGCGGGGTCCGACGAGCAGTACTTC

d_gene: TRBD2
v_gene: TRBV2
j_gene: TRBJ2-3
abundance: NA
CDR3aa: CASSRLADTDTQYF
CDR3nt: TGTGCCAGCAGCCGACTAGCGGACACAGATACGCAGTATTTT

d_gene: TRBD2
v_gene: TRBV20-1
j_gene: TRBJ2-7
abundance: NA
CDR3aa: CSAQARTSGRIVDEQYF
CDR3nt: TGCAGTGCCCAAGCACGAACTAGCGGGAGGATCGTAGACGAGCAGTACTTC

d_gene: TRBD1
v_gene: TRBV4-3
j_gene: TRBJ2-7
abundance: NA
CDR3aa: CASSLRTGRYEQYF
CDR3nt: TGCGCCAGCAGCCTGCGGACAGGGAGGTACGAGCAGTACTTC

d_gene: TRBD2
v_gene: TRBV20-1
j_gene: TRBJ2-3
abundance: NA
CDR3aa: CSARDRGLAGTNPSTDTQYF
CDR3nt: TGCAGTGCTAGAGATAGGGGACTAGCGGGGACTAATCCTAGCACAGATACGCAGTATTTT

d_gene: NA
v_gene: TRBV6-1
j_gene: TRBJ1-2
abundance: few
CDR3aa: CASSPRSSNYGYTF
CDR3nt: TGTGCCAGCAGCCCAAGGTCGTCAAACTATGGCTACACCTTC

d_gene: TRBD1
v_gene: TRBV20-1
j_gene: TRBJ1-5
abundance: few
CDR3aa: CSASRGGGQPQHF
CDR3nt: TGCAGTGCTAGCAGGGGGGGAGGTCAGCCCCAGCATTTT

d_gene: NA
v_gene: TRBV7-2
j_gene: TRBJ2-3
abundance: NA
CDR3aa: CASSFQGTDTQYF
CDR3nt: TGTGCCAGCAGCTTTCAGGGCACAGATACGCAGTATTTT

d_gene: NA
v_gene: TRBV11-2
j_gene: TRBJ2-7
abundance: NA
CDR3aa: CASSWRDGYEQYF
CDR3nt: TGTGCCAGCAGTTGGCGGGACGGCTACGAGCAGTACTTC

d_gene: NA
v_gene: TRBV11-3
j_gene: TRBJ2-7
abundance: NA
CDR3aa: CASNLRDRAGNEQYF
CDR3nt: TGTGCCAGCAACCTCCGCGACAGGGCGGGAAACGAGCAGTACTTC

d_gene: NA
v_gene: TRBV19
j_gene: TRBJ1-5
abundance: NA
CDR3aa: CASKGRGPPTAQHF
CDR3nt: TGTGCCAGTAAGGGGAGGGGCCCCCCTACAGCCCAGCATTTT

d_gene: TRBD1
v_gene: TRBV24-1
j_gene: TRBJ1-5
abundance: few
CDR3aa: CATSDSGQIAQPQHF
CDR3nt: TGTGCCACCAGTGATTCGGGACAGATAGCCCAGCCCCAGCATTTT

d_gene: NA
v_gene: TRBV19
j_gene: TRBJ1-2
abundance: NA
CDR3aa: CASSPGLLYGYTF
CDR3nt: TGTGCCAGTAGTCCGGGGCTTCTATATGGCTACACCTTC

d_gene: NA
v_gene: TRBV19
j_gene: TRBJ1-5
abundance: NA
CDR3aa: CASSRSRVLGQPQHF
CDR3nt: TGTGCCAGTAGTAGATCCAGGGTCTTGGGTCAGCCCCAGCATTTT

d_gene: TRBD1
v_gene: TRBV19
j_gene: TRBJ2-3
abundance: NA
CDR3aa: CASRLQGAPKDTQYF
CDR3nt: TGTGCCAGTAGATTACAGGGGGCGCCGAAGGATACGCAGTATTTT

d_gene: NA
v_gene: TRBV7-2
j_gene: TRBJ1-1
abundance: once
CDR3aa: CASSLKEDTEAFF
CDR3nt: TGTGCCAGCAGCTTAAAGGAGGACACTGAAGCTTTCTTT

d_gene: NA
v_gene: TRBV7-2
j_gene: TRBJ2-2
abundance: NA
CDR3aa: CASSLKYSISRELFF
CDR3nt: TGTGCCAGCAGCTTAAAATACAGTATCAGTAGGGAGCTGTTTTTT

d_gene: NA
v_gene: TRBV4-3
j_gene: TRBJ1-2
abundance: once
CDR3aa: CASSQAERAGYTF
CDR3nt: TGCGCCAGCAGCCAAGCTGAGAGGGCTGGCTACACCTTC

d_gene: TRBD1
v_gene: TRBV7-6
j_gene: TRBJ1-5
abundance: NA
CDR3aa: CASSPGQDNQPQHF
CDR3nt: TGTGCCAGCAGCCCGGGACAGGACAATCAGCCCCAGCATTTT

d_gene: TRBD1
v_gene: TRBV20-1
j_gene: TRBJ2-3
abundance: NA
CDR3aa: CSASGTGGADTQYF
CDR3nt: TGCAGTGCTTCCGGGACAGGGGGCGCAGATACGCAGTATTTT

d_gene: NA
v_gene: TRBV7-9
j_gene: TRBJ1-1
abundance: NA
CDR3aa: CASSTPNTEAFF
CDR3nt: TGTGCCAGCAGCACCCCGAACACTGAAGCTTTCTTT

d_gene: NA
v_gene: TRBV7-2
j_gene: TRBJ2-7
abundance: NA
CDR3aa: CASSFSTYEQYF
CDR3nt: TGTGCCAGCAGCTTCAGTACCTACGAGCAGTACTTC

d_gene: TRBD1
v_gene: TRBV15
j_gene: TRBJ1-2
abundance: NA
CDR3aa: CATSPQGSRGFYEGYTF
CDR3nt: TGTGCCACCAGCCCCCAGGGAAGCAGGGGGTTCTATGAGGGCTACACCTTC

d_gene: TRBD1
v_gene: TRBV19
j_gene: TRBJ1-2
abundance: few
CDR3aa: CASSILATLGTGPSYGYTF
CDR3nt: TGTGCCAGTAGTATCTTAGCCACGCTCGGGACAGGGCCTAGCTATGGCTACACCTTC

d_gene: NA
v_gene: TRBV19
j_gene: TRBJ2-6
abundance: NA
CDR3aa: CASSTLRSGANVLTF
CDR3nt: TGTGCCAGTAGTACGTTGCGCTCTGGGGCCAACGTCCTGACTTTC

d_gene: NA
v_gene: TRBV6-7
j_gene: TRBJ2-7
abundance: NA
CDR3aa: CASRDENKQGRGEQYF
CDR3nt: TGTGCCAGCAGGGACGAAAACAAACAGGGCAGGGGCGAGCAGTACTTC